Presented here are 27 T cell receptor beta chains from one specimen sequenced in a study of blood T cells in healthy people across ages. A second PCR of about 7 to 12 cycles used a sample-barcoded 5' primer and a J-beta primer mix. TCRdb used MiXCR to reprocess the 5' RACE reads, holding one entry per CDR3 protein. The table has some 700,000 distinct CDR3 sequences, 22% seen once; the top ten hold 20% to 25%. Input material: blood. The receptors here all came from a man in his 70s in good health.

This clonotype has ten or more counts. The chain recombines TRBV29-1 with TRBJ2-2; weak D call: TRBD2 (5 bases). Per germline, CDR1 SQVTM and CDR2 ANQGSEA. The CDR3 sequence is 13 residues long. The V gene lost 7 bases and the J gene lost 3 bases, with 12 bases spanning the gap. In DNA, the CDR3 is TGCAGCGCCCAGCGGCAATACACCGGGGAGCTGTTTTTT. Amino acids: CSAQRQYTGELFF.

The V gene is TRBV15, the J gene TRBJ2-1; no definite D call. V was clipped by 0 bases and J by 7 bases, with 16 bases between them. The length of the CDR3 is 16 residues. Germline assignment: CDR1 LNHNV and CDR2 YYDKDF (reference sequence). The CDR3 loop is CATSRDGPGNRNEQFF. CDR3 sequence (DNA): TGTGCCACCAGCAGAGATGGGCCTGGCAATAGGAATGAGCAGTTCTTC.

The sample holds a few counts of this clonotype. This chain uses TRBV27 with TRBJ2-1, with 12 bases matching TRBD1. CDR3 length: 18 amino acids. The V segment lost 3 bases and the J segment 7 bases; nucleotides outside the gene matches: 13. Per germline, CDR1 MNHEY and CDR2 SMNVEV (reference sequence). The CDR3: CASSFVSGTGGLVNEQFF. In DNA, the CDR3 is TGTGCCAGCAGTTTCGTTTCCGGGACAGGGGGCCTGGTAAATGAGCAGTTCTTC.

About this clonotype: The germline gene is not matched at one end of the junction; a read error may be the cause. This chain connects TRBV6-5 to TRBJ2-1, with D uncertain. The CDR3 runs 15 residues. The germline V gene has CDR1 MNHEY and CDR2 SVGAGI. The CDR3 spells CASSYGHPEYNEQFF. For the CDR3, the DNA is TGTGCCAGCAGTTACGGGCATCCAGAGTACAACGAGCAGTTCTTC.

This clonotype has ten or more counts. Relative to the germline gene, one junction end is altered; a read error may explain this. The chain has TRBV5-1 and TRBJ1-1, with no clear D. This CDR3 contains 13 residues. Germline CDR1 reads SGHRS; CDR2 reads YFSETQ. The CDR3 loop is CASSLVADTEAFF. The CDR3, as DNA: TGTGCCAGCAGCTTAGTGGCAGACACTGAAGCTTTCTTT.

The chain couples TRBV12-3 or TRBV12-4 to TRBJ2-7; D could derive from TRBD1 or TRBD2 (5 bases each). Trimming stripped 4 bases from V and 0 bases from J, with 13 bases between. CDR3 size: 15 residues. The CDR3 loop reads CASSSGPLRSYEQYF. CDR3 DNA sequence: TGTGCCAGCAGTTCGGGACCCCTTCGCTCCTACGAGCAGTACTTC.

As for this clonotype: The junction does not match germline at one end; this may be a read error. The gene calls are TRBV6-5 and TRBJ1-4, with TRBD1 as a possible D gene (5 bases). Germline values: CDR1 MNHEY, CDR2 SVGAGI. CDR3 length equals 15 residues. The CDR3 DNA is TGTGCCGGCAGTTACTCGAGGCAGGGTGGGGAAAAACTGTTTTTT. Its translation is CAGSYSRQGGEKLFF.

This clonotype was detected a few times. The chain carries TRBV6-2 or TRBV6-3 and TRBJ2-5; D remains ambiguous. The CDR3 has 14 amino acids. Between the trimmed V and J ends, which lost 0 bases and 4 bases, there was a span of 9 bases. The germline CDR1 and CDR2 sequences are MNHEY and SVGEGT. The CDR3 reads CASSYSTVGETQYF. The CDR3 DNA sequence: TGTGCCAGCAGTTACTCGACGGTAGGAGAGACCCAGTACTTC.

V is TRBV27 and J is TRBJ2-3; D is perhaps TRBD1 or TRBD2 (6 bases each). This CDR3 is built from 14 residues. CDR1 and CDR2 (germline): MNHEY, SMNVEV (reference sequence). The germline V and J ends were trimmed by 8 bases and 7 bases, with 19 bases remaining between them. The CDR3 DNA reads as TGTGCCAGCCATGGGGGGTTGGGGGCGAATACGCAGTATTTT. This gives the protein CASHGGLGANTQYF.

J is TRBJ1-1 and V is TRBV5-1, with D hard to call. Per germline, CDR1 SGHRS and CDR2 YFSETQ. V lost 4 bases to trimming and J lost 3 bases, with 10 bases between them. This CDR3 has 13 residues. CDR3 DNA: TGCGCCAGCAGCCCCCGGGCCGACACTGAAGCTTTCTTT. Translating gives CASSPRADTEAFF.

This clonotype was detected many times. V is TRBV27 and J is TRBJ2-3; the D is unclear. The CDR3 sequence is 15 residues long. Trimming removed 1 base from V and 1 base from J, with 9 bases in between. In germline, CDR1 is MNHEY, CDR2 SMNVEV (reference sequence). The CDR3 loop reads CASSLFGQGTDTQYF. The CDR3 region has the DNA TGTGCCAGCAGTTTATTTGGGCAGGGCACAGATACGCAGTATTTT.

This clonotype was detected a few times. The rearrangement links TRBV11-2 to TRBJ1-2; 8 positions match TRBD1. The CDR3 sequence is 15 residues long. CDR1 is SGHAT, CDR2 FQNNGV, per germline. V lost 5 bases to trimming and J lost 5 bases; unmatched junction nucleotides: 10. The CDR3 loop reads CASSDLGQGVYGYTF. The CDR3 coding sequence is TGTGCCAGCAGCGACCTTGGACAGGGAGTTTATGGCTACACCTTC.

The chain has TRBV7-2 and TRBJ2-7; D possibly uses TRBD1 or TRBD2 (6 bases each). The CDR3 loop spans 14 amino acids. Germline V gives CDR1 SGHTA, CDR2 FQGNSA. V shed 0 bases and J shed 5 bases, with 11 bases lying between them. DNA of the CDR3: TGTGCCAGCAGCTTAGCGGGGGGCTTTAACGAGCAGTACGTC. Translating gives CASSLAGGFNEQYV.

This clonotype has only a few counts. The junction departs from the called germline gene at one end, perhaps through a read error. The chain links TRBV9 to TRBJ2-3; 8 bases fit TRBD2. Germline assignment: CDR1 SGDLS and CDR2 YYNGEE. CDR3 length equals 15 residues. Here the CDR3 DNA reads TGCGCCAGCAGTAGTAGCGGGAAAGAATTAGATACGCAGTATTTT. Residues: CASSSSGKELDTQYF. The full variable domain, in which reference TRBV9 and TRBJ2-3 provide the parts outside the CDR3, is DSGVTQTPKHLITATGQRVTLRCSPRSGDLSVYWYQQSLDQGLQFLIQYYNGEERAKGNILERFSAQQFPDLHSELNLSSLELGDSALYFCASSSSGKELDTQYFGPGTRLTVL.

This clonotype was detected only a few times. The gene calls are TRBV7-2 and TRBJ1-2; 8 bases are a match to TRBD1. The CDR3 covers 17 residues. Unmatched junction bases numbered 15, after V lost 5 bases and J lost 4 bases. From germline, CDR1 is SGHTA and CDR2 FQGNSA. CDR3 sequence (DNA): TGTGCCAGCAGCCACGGACAGGGTTTGACTGGTAGCTATGGCTACACCTTC. Translating gives CASSHGQGLTGSYGYTF. Full variable domain (missing parts from reference TRBV7-2 and TRBJ1-2): GAGVSQSPSNKVTEKGKDVELRCDPISGHTALYWYRQSLGQGLEFLIYFQGNSAPDKSGLPSDRFSAERTGGSVSTLTIQRTQQEDSAVYLCASSHGQGLTGSYGYTFGSGTRLTVV.

The chain couples TRBV28 to TRBJ2-1; D remains unclear. Germline V gives CDR1 MDHEN, CDR2 SYDVKM. The CDR3 runs to 15 residues. Between the trimmed V and J ends, which lost 1 base and 8 bases, there was a span of 15 bases. The CDR3 nucleotides are TGTGCCAGCAGTTTATTCGGTCCGTCCGGCGATGAGCAGTTCTTC. Amino acids: CASSLFGPSGDEQFF. The full variable domain, its missing parts supplied by reference TRBV28 and TRBJ2-1, is DVKVTQSSRYLVKRTGEKVFLECVQDMDHENMFWYRQDPGLGLRLIYFSYDVKMKEKGDIPEGYSVSREKKERFSLILESASTNQTSMYLCASSLFGPSGDEQFFGPGTRLTVL.

This clonotype was seen only a few times. The J gene is TRBJ1-3, the V gene TRBV6-5; 9 bases fit TRBD1. The CDR3 is made up of 16 amino acids. Germline-derived CDR1 and CDR2 are MNHEY and SVGAGI. With 5 bases clipped from V and 6 bases from J, the junction kept 11 bases outside the gene matches. Here the CDR3 DNA reads TGTGCCAGCAGTCCCTCGCACGGACAGGGGAAAAACACCATATATTTT. It specifies CASSPSHGQGKNTIYF.

The J gene is TRBJ2-3, the V gene TRBV20-1; 8 positions match TRBD2. The junction had 11 bases not matched to a gene; V was cut back by 1 base and J by 5 bases. The germline V gene has CDR1 DFQATT and CDR2 SNEGSKA (reference sequence). This CDR3 is 16 amino acids long. This chain's CDR3 is CSARALAPAGEDTQYF. The CDR3 DNA reads TGCAGTGCTAGAGCGTTGGCCCCAGCGGGAGAAGATACGCAGTATTTT.

Turning to this clonotype: Germline is not matched at one junction end, which may reflect a read error. This chain links TRBV20-1 with TRBJ2-4, with TRBD2 identical over 9 bases. The CDR3 covers 16 residues. Germline V lookup: CDR1 DFQATT, CDR2 SNEGSKA (reference sequence). The chain's CDR3 is CGASGASGVAKNIQYF. The DNA of the CDR3 is TGCGGTGCTAGCGGGGCTAGCGGGGTAGCCAAAAACATTCAGTACTTC.

The chain joins TRBV6-5 to TRBJ2-5; D may be TRBD1 (6 bases). This CDR3 spans 13 amino acids. The V end was cut by 6 bases, the J end by 3 bases, with 11 bases between. The germline gives CDR1 MNHEY, CDR2 SVGAGI. CDR3 in DNA: TGTGCCAGCAGGGACAGAGTAGAAGAGACCCAGTACTTC. This encodes CASRDRVEETQYF.

The chain links TRBV5-1 to TRBJ2-3; D possibly corresponds to TRBD1 (5 bases). V was shortened by 1 base and J by 2 bases, with 11 bases between the two germline ends. CDR3 length: 15 amino acids. CDR1 SGHRS and CDR2 YFSETQ come from the germline V gene. This CDR3 is CASSLMSTDTDTQYF. CDR3 nucleotide sequence: TGCGCCAGCAGCTTGATGTCGACAGACACAGATACGCAGTATTTT. Full variable domain (missing parts from reference TRBV5-1 and TRBJ2-3): KAGVTQTPRYLIKTRGQQVTLSCSPISGHRSVSWYQQTPGQGLQFLFEYFSETQRNKGNFPGRFSGRQFSNSRSEMNVSTLELGDSALYLCASSLMSTDTDTQYFGPGTRLTVL.

In this sample, this clonotype turned up many times. The J gene is TRBJ1-1, the V gene TRBV6-6, with 7 nucleotides matching TRBD1. In germline, CDR1 is MNHNY, CDR2 SVGAGI (reference sequence). V shed 5 bases and J 5 bases; nucleotides not matched to a gene: 11. This CDR3 has 15 amino acids. This CDR3 reads CASSMLRGQRTEAFF. The DNA for the CDR3 is TGTGCCAGCAGTATGCTTAGGGGGCAGAGAACTGAAGCTTTCTTT.

This chain connects TRBV20-1 to TRBJ2-5; 9 bases are shared with TRBD2. The CDR3 loop spans 14 amino acids. Germline V gene sequence: CDR1 DFQATT, CDR2 SNEGSKA (reference sequence). V shed 1 base and J 4 bases; nucleotides not matched to a gene: 4. The CDR3 coding sequence is TGCAGTGCTAGAGTAGCGGGAGCTGTAGAGACCCAGTACTTC. Translation: CSARVAGAVETQYF.

This chain links TRBV6-6 with TRBJ2-7; possible D gene TRBD2, 6 bases. This CDR3 is 13 amino acids long. The germline V gene has CDR1 MNHNY and CDR2 SVGAGI (reference sequence). V was clipped by 6 bases and J by 1 base, with 10 bases between them. CDR3 amino acids: CASRGGLSYEQYV. Here the CDR3 DNA reads TGTGCCAGCAGGGGGGGACTTTCCTACGAGCAGTACGTC.

This clonotype appeared many times. The V and J genes are TRBV7-9 and TRBJ2-5, with D tentatively TRBD2 (5 bases). The CDR3 is made up of 15 amino acids. Deletions cut 7 bases from V and 3 bases from J, with 18 bases between. Germline-derived CDR1 and CDR2 are SEHNR and FQNEAQ (reference sequence). CDR3 nucleotide sequence: TGTGCCAGCACCTATCCGGGGTCTGGGGAAGAGACCCAGTACTTC. Translation: CASTYPGSGEETQYF. Drawing the rest from reference TRBV7-9 and TRBJ2-5, the complete variable domain is DTGVSQNPRHKITKRGQNVTFRCDPISEHNRLYWYRQTLGQGPEFLTYFQNEAQLEKSRLLSDRFSAERPKGSFSTLEIQRTEQGDSAMYLCASTYPGSGEETQYFGPGTRLLVL.

The chain has TRBV14 and TRBJ2-1; D remains unclear. Deletions cut 0 bases from V and 4 bases from J, with 16 bases between. Germline V gives CDR1 SGHDN, CDR2 FVKESK. This CDR3 has 17 residues. The CDR3 spells CASSQDWLPLLYNEQFF. In DNA form, the CDR3 reads TGTGCCAGCAGCCAAGACTGGCTGCCCCTCCTTTACAATGAGCAGTTCTTC.

V gene TRBV14 combines with J gene TRBJ2-4; D might be TRBD1 or TRBD2, each matching 6 bases. This CDR3 region has 20 residues. CDR1 SGHDN and CDR2 FVKESK come from the germline V gene. V dropped 0 bases and J dropped 0 bases, with 21 bases sitting between them. The CDR3 coding sequence is TGTGCCAGCAGCCAAGATCGGACAGAGTCGGGGGCCCTAGCCAAAAACATTCAGTACTTC. Protein product: CASSQDRTESGALAKNIQYF.